This TCR beta chain was identified in a study of blood T cell repertoires in COVID-19. Study in general: Spain, Italy and the United States supplied samples that represented acute and convalescent COVID-19. From T cells, B-cell-depleted T cells, or PBMCs came the material, which was cDNA or gDNA.

The CDR3 totals 18 residues. The V gene's germline CDR1 is SGHNT and CDR2 YYREEE (reference sequence). J lost 6 bases, V lost 3 bases, and 9 bases had no gene match. In the authors' workflow: Reference gene primers were amplified, and this amplification served to estimate nucleated cell counts. Generated by immunoSEQ multiplex PCR, the TCRdb table keeps only in-frame clones and is missing some. The V and J calls and clone size were taken over from that table, and D and trimming were inferred from the DNA. The table shows fewer than 250,000 clones, with 80% to 90% occurring only once. The rearrangement links TRBV5-4 to TRBJ2-2; 15 bases agree with TRBD2. Sequenced sample: peripheral blood. The receptor was derived from a man aged 50-60 years with active or convalescent COVID-19. The chain's CDR3 is CASSSGLAGGPGAGELFF. CDR3 nucleotides: TGTGCCAGCAGCTCGGGACTAGCGGGGGGCCCCGGTGCCGGGGAGCTGTTTTTT.